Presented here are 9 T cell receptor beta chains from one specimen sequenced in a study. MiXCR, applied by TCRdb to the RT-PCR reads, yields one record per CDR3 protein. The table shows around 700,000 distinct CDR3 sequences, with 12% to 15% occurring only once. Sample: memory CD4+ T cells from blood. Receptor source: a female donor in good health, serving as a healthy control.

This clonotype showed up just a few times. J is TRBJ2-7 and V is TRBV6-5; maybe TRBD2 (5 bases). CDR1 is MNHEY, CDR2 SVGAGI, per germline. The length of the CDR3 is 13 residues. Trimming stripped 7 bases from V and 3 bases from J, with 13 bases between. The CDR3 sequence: CASTKSSGYEQYF. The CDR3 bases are TGTGCCAGCACTAAGTCCAGCGGCTACGAGCAGTACTTC.

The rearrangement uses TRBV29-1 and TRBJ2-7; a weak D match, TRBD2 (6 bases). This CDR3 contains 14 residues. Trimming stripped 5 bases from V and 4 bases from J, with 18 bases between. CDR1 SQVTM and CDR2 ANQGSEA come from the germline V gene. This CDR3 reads CSVRSRDFQYEQYF. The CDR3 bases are TGCAGCGTTCGATCCCGGGACTTCCAATACGAGCAGTACTTC.

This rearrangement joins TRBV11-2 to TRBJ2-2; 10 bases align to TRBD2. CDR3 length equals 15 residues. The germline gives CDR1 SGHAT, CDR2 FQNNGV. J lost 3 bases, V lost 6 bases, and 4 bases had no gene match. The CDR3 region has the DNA TGTGCCAGCAGATCGACTAGCGGGTACACCGGGGAGCTGTTTTTT. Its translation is CASRSTSGYTGELFF.

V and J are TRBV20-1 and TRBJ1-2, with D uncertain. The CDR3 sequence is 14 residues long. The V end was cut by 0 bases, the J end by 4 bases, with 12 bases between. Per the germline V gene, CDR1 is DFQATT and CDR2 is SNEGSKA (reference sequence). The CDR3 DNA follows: TGCAGTGCTAGAGAGTCTTCGAGGTTCTATGGCTACACCTTC. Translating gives CSARESSRFYGYTF.

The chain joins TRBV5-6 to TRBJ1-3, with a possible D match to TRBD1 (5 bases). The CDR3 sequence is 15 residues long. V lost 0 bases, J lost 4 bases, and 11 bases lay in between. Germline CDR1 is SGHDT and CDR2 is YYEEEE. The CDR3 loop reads CASSLEAGIGNTIYF. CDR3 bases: TGTGCCAGCAGCTTGGAGGCAGGGATCGGAAACACCATATATTTT.

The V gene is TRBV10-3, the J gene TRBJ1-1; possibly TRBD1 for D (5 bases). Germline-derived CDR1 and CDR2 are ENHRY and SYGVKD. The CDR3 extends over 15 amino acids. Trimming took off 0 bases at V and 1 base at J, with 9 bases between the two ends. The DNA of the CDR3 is TGTGCCATCAGTGAGTCAAGGGGTAGGAACACTGAAGCTTTCTTT. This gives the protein CAISESRGRNTEAFF.

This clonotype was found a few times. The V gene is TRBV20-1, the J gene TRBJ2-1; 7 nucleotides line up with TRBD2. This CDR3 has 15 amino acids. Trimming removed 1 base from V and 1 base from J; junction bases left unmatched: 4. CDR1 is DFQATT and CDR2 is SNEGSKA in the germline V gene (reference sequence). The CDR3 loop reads CSARAGGSSYNEQFF. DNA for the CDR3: TGCAGTGCTAGAGCCGGCGGGAGTTCCTACAATGAGCAGTTCTTC.

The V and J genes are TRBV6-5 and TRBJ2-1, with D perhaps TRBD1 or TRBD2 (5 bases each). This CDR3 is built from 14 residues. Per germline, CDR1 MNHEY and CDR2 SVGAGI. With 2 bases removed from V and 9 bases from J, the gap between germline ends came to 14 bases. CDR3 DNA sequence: TGTGCCAGCAGTTACCGTCAGGGTGGGGGTGAGCAGTTCTTC. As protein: CASSYRQGGGEQFF.

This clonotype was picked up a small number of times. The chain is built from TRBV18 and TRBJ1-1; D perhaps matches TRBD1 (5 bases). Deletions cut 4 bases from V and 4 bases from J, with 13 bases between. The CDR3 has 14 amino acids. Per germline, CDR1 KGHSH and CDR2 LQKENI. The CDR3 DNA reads TGTGCCAGCTCACAGGGGACTAGCAGCACTGAAGCTTTCTTT. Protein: CASSQGTSSTEAFF.